Listed below are T cell receptor beta chains from one sample, sequenced in a study of blood T cell repertoires in COVID-19. Sequencing used immunoSEQ multiplex PCR; TCRdb keeps in-frame clones, though not all of them. The table includes under 350,000 clones, more than 75% detected once. The sequencing input was PBMCs or T cells enriched from blood (not recorded which). These receptors came from a man in his 60s who had recovered from COVID-19. Each CDR3 is given with its conserved first and last residue.

V: TRBV29-1; J: TRBJ1-2; CDR3: CSVKEQGAHGYTF
V: TRBV5-6; J: TRBJ1-6; CDR3: CASSSGWASPLHF
V: TRBV7-9; J: TRBJ1-1; CDR3: CASSRDSTEAFF
V: TRBV2; J: TRBJ2-7; CDR3: CASSESRVNSYEQYF
V: TRBV7-3; J: TRBJ1-1; CDR3: CASSFLRQEWGNTEAFF
V: TRBV7-9; J: TRBJ2-7; CDR3: CASSPRGSYEQYF
V: TRBV29-1; J: TRBJ1-1; CDR3: CSAGINRVSEAFF
V: TRBV15; J: TRBJ1-1; CDR3: CATSRVPQDSSFF
V: TRBV5-6; J: TRBJ1-4; CDR3: CASSPEGRGGEKLFF
V: TRBV5-6; J: TRBJ1-6; CDR3: CASTTRDRGSPLHF
V: TRBV7-9; J: TRBJ2-3; CDR3: CASSPGTSGRSDTQYF
V: TRBV5-1; J: TRBJ2-7; CDR3: CASSLGGGRRTYEQYF
V: TRBV30; J: TRBJ1-5; CDR3: CAWGQGSHQPQHF
V: TRBV7-8; J: TRBJ2-7; CDR3: CASSRLRTSLYEQYF
V: TRBV19; J: TRBJ2-7; CDR3: CASSIDSTGAYEQYF
V: TRBV2; J: TRBJ2-5; CDR3: CASSGTRQRQETQYF
V: TRBV10-3; J: TRBJ2-1; CDR3: CASSSGIIRLGMKQFF
V: TRBV30; J: TRBJ2-4; CDR3: CAWSVGPDIQYF
V: TRBV6-5; J: TRBJ2-7; CDR3: CASTPSGGPYEQYF
V: TRBV7-2; J: TRBJ2-3; CDR3: CASSLVARAGKDTQYF
V: TRBV5-6; J: TRBJ2-2; CDR3: CASSFTSGSMAGELFF
V: TRBV7-2; J: TRBJ2-5; CDR3: CASSPTSGGRETQYF
V: TRBV7-2; J: TRBJ1-1; CDR3: CASSPRLNTEAFF
V: TRBV5-1; J: TRBJ1-1; CDR3: CASSLNAGVGEAFF
V: TRBV11-2; J: TRBJ1-3; CDR3: CASSPAGFSGNTIYF
V: TRBV5-4; J: TRBJ2-1; CDR3: CASSFRDTNEQFF
V: TRBV18; J: TRBJ1-4; CDR3: CASSPGTVGSEKLFF
V: TRBV5-4; J: TRBJ2-7; CDR3: CASSLPGTGVYEQYF
V: TRBV28; J: TRBJ1-6; CDR3: CASSPPNGVSPLHF
V: TRBV12-3/TRBV12-4; J: TRBJ2-4; CDR3: CASTRDLNIQYF
V: TRBV12-3/TRBV12-4; J: TRBJ2-7; CDR3: CASSFGRSYEQYF
V: TRBV7-9; J: TRBJ1-2; CDR3: CASSLRDRPNYGYTF
V: TRBV27; J: TRBJ2-1; CDR3: CASSPTGGYNEQFF
V: TRBV27; J: TRBJ2-7; CDR3: CASSGTSGGYEQYF
V: TRBV5-1; J: TRBJ2-7; CDR3: CASSYGTANPYEQYF
V: TRBV27; J: TRBJ2-1; CDR3: CASQPLEFSYNEQFF
V: TRBV25-1; J: TRBJ1-3; CDR3: CASSERRTGNTIYF
V: TRBV5-1; J: TRBJ1-1; CDR3: CASSLQRLATEAFF
V: TRBV18; J: TRBJ2-1; CDR3: CASSPLQGARNEQFF
V: TRBV7-8; J: TRBJ2-5; CDR3: CASSLSFRAGGRETQYF
V: TRBV6-5; J: TRBJ1-1; CDR3: CASSSYSDTEAFF
V: TRBV19; J: TRBJ2-2; CDR3: CASSIQPPSGRFAGELFF
V: TRBV2; J: TRBJ1-6; CDR3: CATPTEGINSPLHF
V: TRBV6-2/TRBV6-3; J: TRBJ1-3; CDR3: CASSQDRLRVSGNTIYF
V: TRBV28; J: TRBJ1-3; CDR3: CASRQGGSGNTIYF
V: TRBV12-3/TRBV12-4; J: TRBJ2-1; CDR3: CASSSSTRSEQFF
V: TRBV6-5; J: TRBJ1-4; CDR3: CASSYSTGFGVLFF